Listed below are T cell receptor beta chains from one sample, sequenced in a study of cytotoxic CD8 clonotypes in ibrutinib-treated CLL. Assay used: immunoSEQ multiplex PCR; TCRdb lists only in-frame clones, some missing. Here the sample spans about 50,000 clones, 54% being singletons. Material: PBMCs, obtained at disease progression, from a patient treated with ibrutinib. These receptors all come from a human donor with chronic lymphocytic leukemia. CDR3s include the opening cysteine and the closing phenylalanine or tryptophan. The size field is filled for only some rows; it gives once, few, many or a size class.

abundance: few
v_gene: TRBV29-1
CDR3aa: CSVESGPAGELFF

abundance: .
v_gene: TRBV18
CDR3aa: CASSPTMTGSFHGYTF

abundance: many
v_gene: TRBV4-2
CDR3aa: CASSQLQGAKGGYTF

abundance: .
v_gene: TRBV7-9
CDR3aa: CASRGTGSSYNEQFF

abundance: .
v_gene: TRBV2
CDR3aa: CASSAITSGLPDTQYF

abundance: many
v_gene: TRBV5-1
CDR3aa: CASNPSGGAGETQYF

abundance: .
v_gene: TRBV18
CDR3aa: CASSPRRGDGEKLFF

abundance: .
v_gene: TRBV2
CDR3aa: CATRSLSYEQYF

abundance: .
v_gene: TRBV7-6
CDR3aa: CASSQGTAQETQYF

abundance: .
v_gene: TRBV6-5
CDR3aa: CASSSGRGAFF

abundance: .
v_gene: TRBV19
CDR3aa: CASSIGLAGDEQYF

abundance: many
v_gene: TRBV7-9
CDR3aa: CASSITVGQSYNEQFF

abundance: .
v_gene: TRBV2
CDR3aa: CASSGQGATGQPQHF

abundance: .
v_gene: TRBV28
CDR3aa: CASSLLGGQGYQETQYF

abundance: many
v_gene: TRBV20-1
CDR3aa: CSARKAYGYTF

abundance: few
v_gene: TRBV11-1
CDR3aa: CASSGRQGGYGYTF

abundance: many
v_gene: TRBV5-1
CDR3aa: CASSPGEGRTEAFF

abundance: .
v_gene: TRBV28
CDR3aa: CAVVGATNEKLFF

abundance: .
v_gene: TRBV6-1
CDR3aa: CASSEPGRTNEKLFF

abundance: few
v_gene: TRBV27
CDR3aa: CASSFREGREQYF

abundance: .
v_gene: TRBV18
CDR3aa: CASSPTRAGGNEKLFF

abundance: few
v_gene: TRBV2
CDR3aa: CASSELQQQYF

abundance: .
v_gene: TRBV5-1
CDR3aa: CASSIGQVSSSYNEQFF

abundance: .
v_gene: TRBV28
CDR3aa: CASSLQGRNEKLFF

abundance: few
v_gene: TRBV19
CDR3aa: CASSQQGNPYEQYF

abundance: .
v_gene: TRBV29-1
CDR3aa: CSVEDRGPPEAFF

abundance: few
v_gene: TRBV6-8
CDR3aa: CASSWDRTNEQYF

abundance: .
v_gene: TRBV21-1
CDR3aa: CASSKETGSSGNTIYF

abundance: .
v_gene: TRBV19
CDR3aa: CASSIGTGNYGYTF

abundance: once
v_gene: TRBV6-5
CDR3aa: CASSFGTEAYEQYF

abundance: once
v_gene: TRBV30
CDR3aa: CAWSPWGGGGEQYF

abundance: .
v_gene: TRBV7-2
CDR3aa: CASSLDSRAGNTIYF

abundance: once
v_gene: TRBV11-2
CDR3aa: CASGGETQYF

abundance: .
v_gene: TRBV14
CDR3aa: CASSQDYEQYF

abundance: once
v_gene: TRBV29-1
CDR3aa: CSGNRDRDEKLFF

abundance: .
v_gene: TRBV5-4
CDR3aa: CASSLAGSGGPQETQYF

abundance: .
v_gene: TRBV9
CDR3aa: CASSASGGADTQYF

abundance: few
v_gene: TRBV30
CDR3aa: CAWDRENSPLHF

abundance: once
v_gene: TRBV4-3
CDR3aa: CASSQDYGAESLFGAGELFF

abundance: .
v_gene: TRBV20-1
CDR3aa: CSASGASQYF

abundance: .
v_gene: TRBV9
CDR3aa: CASSVGTAEQFF

abundance: .
v_gene: TRBV27
CDR3aa: CASSMPGFREQYF

abundance: few
v_gene: TRBV7-3
CDR3aa: CASSLLNTDTQYF

abundance: .
v_gene: TRBV25-1
CDR3aa: CASSYSSGRGQRNTIYF

abundance: few
v_gene: TRBV20-1
CDR3aa: CSSEYTDTQYF

abundance: .
v_gene: TRBV28
CDR3aa: CASSSSWGEGRTEAFF

abundance: .
v_gene: TRBV2
CDR3aa: CASSDPGLAGGPGPYEQYF

abundance: .
v_gene: TRBV9
CDR3aa: CASSGGGTDTQYF

abundance: .
v_gene: TRBV5-4
CDR3aa: CASSRASGTGVLRGYTF

abundance: .
v_gene: TRBV30
CDR3aa: CAWSHMYNEQFF

abundance: .
v_gene: TRBV19
CDR3aa: CASSPRGGGELFF

abundance: few
v_gene: TRBV4-3
CDR3aa: CASSRDRGLAGEEQYF

abundance: .
v_gene: TRBV6-5
CDR3aa: CASSTQGMNTEAFF

abundance: .
v_gene: TRBV6-5
CDR3aa: CASSYSGTGSSYEQYF

abundance: .
v_gene: TRBV5-1
CDR3aa: CASSLLGTGAQETQYF

abundance: .
v_gene: TRBV5-1
CDR3aa: CASSLAGDVWETQYF

abundance: .
v_gene: TRBV4-1
CDR3aa: CASNYPGLRPRMNTEAFF

abundance: .
v_gene: TRBV14
CDR3aa: CASSQAGHYGYTF

abundance: .
v_gene: TRBV27
CDR3aa: CASSFKAGILYNEQFF

abundance: .
v_gene: TRBV30
CDR3aa: CAWSVGWAPVHF